Below, one T cell receptor (beta chain) is given with its context. What it binds is unknown. The data originate from a study of cytomegalovirus exposure and HLA in healthy donors. Looking at the study overall: The Caucasian-associated ancestry cluster held 65% to 85% of 398 genotyped donors. Study observations and caveats: The classifier, whose performance was assessed in both the original and validation cohorts, reportedly diagnosed cytomegalovirus status with high specificity and sensitivity. With DRB1 most and HLA-C fewest, TCR association rates differed between HLA loci in a later analysis.

The J segment lost 3 bases and the V segment lost 0 bases, leaving 4 bases of the junction unmatched. This CDR3 spans 14 amino acids. Germline CDR1 is GTSNPN and CDR2 is SVGIG (reference sequence). 13 Jbeta primers and 60 Vbeta primers were used for the PCR. Sequencing was performed with immunoSEQ multiplex PCR; in TCRdb, only in-frame clones are kept and a portion is missing. The data hold 100,000 to 150,000 clones, with almost 80% observed a single time. This receptor was obtained from a female donor in good health and CMV-seronegative. This chain links TRBV30 with TRBJ1-2; 7 nucleotides agree with TRBD1. The source material was PBMCs. The CDR3 loop reads CAWSVGGGDYGYTF. In DNA, the CDR3 is TGTGCCTGGAGTGTTGGAGGGGGCGACTATGGCTACACCTTC. Complete variable domain (other parts from reference TRBV30 and TRBJ1-2): SQTIHQWPATLVQPVGSPLSLECTVEGTSNPNLYWYRQAAGRGLQLLFYSVGIGQISSEVPQNLSASRPQDRQFILSSKKLLLSDSGFYLCAWSVGGGDYGYTFGSGTRLTVV.